The entry below describes one T cell receptor beta chain. Patients in Seattle were enrolled during active infection, then followed longitudinally. The germline V gene has CDR1 LGHNA and CDR2 YSLEER. This CDR3 has 13 residues. Between the trimmed V and J ends, which lost 4 bases and 3 bases, there was a span of 10 bases. This sample was included in a study of blood T cell repertoires in COVID-19. Study details: Both acute and convalescent COVID-19 samples were obtained from the United States, Italy and Spain.

Methods used by the authors: It was from reference gene primer amplification that nucleated cell counts were estimated. Sequencing was performed with immunoSEQ multiplex PCR; in TCRdb, only in-frame clones are kept and a portion is missing. That table furnishes V, J and clone size, whereas the DNA furnished D and trimming. The sample yields hundreds of thousands of clones, roughly 79% seen once. Sequencing input: peripheral blood. This receptor was taken from an elderly woman with COVID-19, enrolled during active disease. The chain has TRBV4-3 and TRBJ2-7; the D is unclear. The CDR3 sequence is CASSPDLNYEQYF. The CDR3 DNA sequence: TGCGCCAGCAGCCCCGACTTGAACTACGAGCAGTACTTC.